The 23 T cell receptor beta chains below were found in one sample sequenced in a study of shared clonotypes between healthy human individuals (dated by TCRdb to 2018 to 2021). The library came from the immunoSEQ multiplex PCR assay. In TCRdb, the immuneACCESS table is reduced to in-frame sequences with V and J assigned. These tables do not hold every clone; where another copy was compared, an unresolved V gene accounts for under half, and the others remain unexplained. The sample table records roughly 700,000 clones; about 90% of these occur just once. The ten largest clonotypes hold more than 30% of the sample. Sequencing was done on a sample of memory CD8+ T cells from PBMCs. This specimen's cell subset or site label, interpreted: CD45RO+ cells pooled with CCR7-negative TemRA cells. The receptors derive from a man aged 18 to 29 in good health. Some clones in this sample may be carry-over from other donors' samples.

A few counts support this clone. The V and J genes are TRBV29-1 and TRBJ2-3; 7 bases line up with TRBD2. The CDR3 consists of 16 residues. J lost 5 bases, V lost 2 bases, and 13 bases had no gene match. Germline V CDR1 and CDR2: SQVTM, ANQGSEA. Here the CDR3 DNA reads TGCAGCGTTGAAAAGAGCTGGCGGGAGTTTAAAGATACGCAGTATTTT. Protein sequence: CSVEKSWREFKDTQYF.

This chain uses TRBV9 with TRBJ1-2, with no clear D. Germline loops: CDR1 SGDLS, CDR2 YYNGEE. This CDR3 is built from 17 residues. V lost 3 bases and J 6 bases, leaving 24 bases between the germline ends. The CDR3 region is CASSESRTSGSGNGYTF. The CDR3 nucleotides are TGTGCCAGCAGCGAATCGAGGACTAGCGGGAGCGGGAATGGCTACACCTTC. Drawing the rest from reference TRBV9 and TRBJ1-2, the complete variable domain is DSGVTQTPKHLITATGQRVTLRCSPRSGDLSVYWYQQSLDQGLQFLIQYYNGEERAKGNILERFSAQQFPDLHSELNLSSLELGDSALYFCASSESRTSGSGNGYTFGSGTRLTVV.

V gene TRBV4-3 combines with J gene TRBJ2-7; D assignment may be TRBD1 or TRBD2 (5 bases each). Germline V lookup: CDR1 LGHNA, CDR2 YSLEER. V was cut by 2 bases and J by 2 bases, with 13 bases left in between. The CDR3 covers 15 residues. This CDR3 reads CASSQIRDPTYEQYF. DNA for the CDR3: TGCGCCAGCAGCCAAATCCGGGACCCTACCTACGAGCAGTACTTC.

CDR3 DNA sequence: TGTGCCAGCAGCACCGACAGGGATCCATGGGAGACCCAGTACTTC. Translated, it gives CASSTDRDPWETQYF. The gene calls are TRBV6-5 and TRBJ2-5; 7 nucleotides agree with TRBD1. The CDR3 sequence is 15 residues long. The V gene's germline CDR1 is MNHEY and CDR2 SVGAGI. Germline trimming cut 6 bases from V and 5 bases from J; bases unmatched to any gene: 12.

CDR3 nucleotide sequence: TGTGCCAGCAGCTTAGTGCGGGGTACCCAGCCCCAGCATTTT. Its protein is CASSLVRGTQPQHF. The genes are TRBV11-3 and TRBJ1-5; D gene ambiguous. The CDR3 sequence is 14 residues long. In germline, CDR1 is SGHNT, CDR2 YENEEA. Trimming cost V 1 base and J 7 bases, with 11 bases left between them.

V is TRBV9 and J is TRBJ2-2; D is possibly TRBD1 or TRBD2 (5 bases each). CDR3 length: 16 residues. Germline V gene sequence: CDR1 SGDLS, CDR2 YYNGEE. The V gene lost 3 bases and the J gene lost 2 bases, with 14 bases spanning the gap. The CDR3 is CASSEPGTPNTGELFF. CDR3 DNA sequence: TGTGCCAGCAGCGAACCCGGGACGCCCAACACCGGGGAGCTGTTTTTT. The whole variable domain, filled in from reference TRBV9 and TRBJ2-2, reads DSGVTQTPKHLITATGQRVTLRCSPRSGDLSVYWYQQSLDQGLQFLIQYYNGEERAKGNILERFSAQQFPDLHSELNLSSLELGDSALYFCASSEPGTPNTGELFFGEGSRLTVL.

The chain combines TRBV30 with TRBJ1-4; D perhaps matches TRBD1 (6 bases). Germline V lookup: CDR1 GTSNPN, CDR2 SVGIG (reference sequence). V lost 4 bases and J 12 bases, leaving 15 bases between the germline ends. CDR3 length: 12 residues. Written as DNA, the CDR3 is TGTGCCTGGACGCACAGGGTTGGAGAACTGTTTTTT. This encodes CAWTHRVGELFF.

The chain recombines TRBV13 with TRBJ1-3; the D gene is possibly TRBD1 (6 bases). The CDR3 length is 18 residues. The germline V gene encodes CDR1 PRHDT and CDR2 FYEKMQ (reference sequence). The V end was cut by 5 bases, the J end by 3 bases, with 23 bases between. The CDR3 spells CASSPPTGSWGGGNTIYF. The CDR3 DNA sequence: TGTGCCAGCAGCCCCCCGACAGGTTCCTGGGGTGGTGGAAACACCATATATTTT.

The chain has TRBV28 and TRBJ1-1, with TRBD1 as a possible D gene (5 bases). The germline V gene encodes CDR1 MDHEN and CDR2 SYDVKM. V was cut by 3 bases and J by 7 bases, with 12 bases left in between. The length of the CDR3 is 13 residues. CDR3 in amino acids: CASSFYRGVEAFF. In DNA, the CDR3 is TGTGCCAGCAGTTTCTATCGGGGCGTTGAAGCTTTCTTT.

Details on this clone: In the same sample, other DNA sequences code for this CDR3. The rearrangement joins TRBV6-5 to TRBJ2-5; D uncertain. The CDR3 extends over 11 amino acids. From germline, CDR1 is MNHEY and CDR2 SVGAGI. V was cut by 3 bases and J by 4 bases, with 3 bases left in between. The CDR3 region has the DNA TGTGCCAGCAGTTATGGAGAGACCCAGTACTTC. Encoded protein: CASSYGETQYF.

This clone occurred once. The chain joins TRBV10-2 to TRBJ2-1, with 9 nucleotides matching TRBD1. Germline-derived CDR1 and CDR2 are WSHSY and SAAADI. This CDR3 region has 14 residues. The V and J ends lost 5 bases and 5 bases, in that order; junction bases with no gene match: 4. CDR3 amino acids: CASSNRDRDNEQFF. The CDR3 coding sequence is TGCGCCAGCAGTAACCGGGACAGGGACAATGAGCAGTTCTTC.

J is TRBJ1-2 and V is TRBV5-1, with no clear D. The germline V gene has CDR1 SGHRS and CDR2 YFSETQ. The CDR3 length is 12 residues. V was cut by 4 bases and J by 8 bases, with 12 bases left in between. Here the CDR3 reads CASSPGREGYTF. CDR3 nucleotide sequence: TGCGCCAGCAGCCCCGGACGGGAAGGCTACACCTTC.

In nucleotides, the CDR3 is TGTGCCATCAGTGAGTCGGCTAGCGGGATGGGATACGAGCAGTACTTC. This gives the protein CAISESASGMGYEQYF. The J gene is TRBJ2-7, the V gene TRBV10-3, with 9 positions matching TRBD2. The CDR3 totals 16 residues. The germline gives CDR1 ENHRY, CDR2 SYGVKD. Unmatched junction bases numbered 7, after V lost 0 bases and J lost 4 bases.

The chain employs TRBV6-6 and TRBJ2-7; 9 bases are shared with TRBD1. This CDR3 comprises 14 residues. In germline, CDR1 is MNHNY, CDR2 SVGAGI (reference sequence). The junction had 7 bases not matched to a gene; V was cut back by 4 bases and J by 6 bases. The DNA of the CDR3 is TGTGCCAGCAGTTGGAAACAGGGGGCGGTCGAGCAGTACTTC. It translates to CASSWKQGAVEQYF.

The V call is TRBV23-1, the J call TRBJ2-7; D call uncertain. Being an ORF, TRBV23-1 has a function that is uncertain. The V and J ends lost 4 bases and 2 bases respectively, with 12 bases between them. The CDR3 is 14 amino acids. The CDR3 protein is CASSLRTEPYEQYF. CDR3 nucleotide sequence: TGCGCCAGCAGTCTCCGGACGGAGCCCTACGAGCAGTACTTC.

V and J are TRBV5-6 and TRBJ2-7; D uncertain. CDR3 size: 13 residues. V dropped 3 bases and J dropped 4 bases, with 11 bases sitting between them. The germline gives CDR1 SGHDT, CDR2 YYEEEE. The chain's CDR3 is CASSSGSLYEQYF. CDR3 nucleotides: TGTGCCAGCAGCTCCGGTTCCTTATACGAGCAGTACTTC.

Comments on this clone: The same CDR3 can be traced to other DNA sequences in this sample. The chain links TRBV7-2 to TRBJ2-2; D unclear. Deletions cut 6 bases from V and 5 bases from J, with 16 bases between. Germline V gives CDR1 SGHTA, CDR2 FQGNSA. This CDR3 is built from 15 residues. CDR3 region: CASRPLKGKTGELFF. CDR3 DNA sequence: TGTGCCAGCAGACCCTTAAAGGGCAAGACCGGGGAGCTGTTTTTT. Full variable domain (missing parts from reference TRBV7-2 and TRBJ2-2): GAGVSQSPSNKVTEKGKDVELRCDPISGHTALYWYRQSLGQGLEFLIYFQGNSAPDKSGLPSDRFSAERTGGSVSTLTIQRTQQEDSAVYLCASRPLKGKTGELFFGEGSRLTVL.

The CDR3 reads CASSLRGSYEQYF. CDR3 bases: TGTGCCAGCAGCCTAAGGGGGAGCTACGAGCAGTACTTC. This rearrangement joins TRBV7-2 to TRBJ2-7; a weak D match, TRBD1 (6 bases). Trimming took off 5 bases at V and 3 bases at J, with 11 bases between the two ends. Germline loops: CDR1 SGHTA, CDR2 FQGNSA. The CDR3 totals 13 residues.

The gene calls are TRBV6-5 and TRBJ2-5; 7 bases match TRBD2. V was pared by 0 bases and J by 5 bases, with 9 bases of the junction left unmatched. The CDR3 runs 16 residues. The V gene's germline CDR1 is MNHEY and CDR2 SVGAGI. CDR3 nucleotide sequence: TGTGCCAGCAGTTACTCGGGACCCGGGACTACGGAGACCCAGTACTTC. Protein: CASSYSGPGTTETQYF.

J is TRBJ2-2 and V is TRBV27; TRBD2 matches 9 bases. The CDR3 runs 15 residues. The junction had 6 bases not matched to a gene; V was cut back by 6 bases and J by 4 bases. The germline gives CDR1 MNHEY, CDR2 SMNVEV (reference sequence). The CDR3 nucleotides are TGTGCCAGCAGATTAGCGGGAGCGGTCACCGGGGAGCTGTTTTTT. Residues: CASRLAGAVTGELFF.

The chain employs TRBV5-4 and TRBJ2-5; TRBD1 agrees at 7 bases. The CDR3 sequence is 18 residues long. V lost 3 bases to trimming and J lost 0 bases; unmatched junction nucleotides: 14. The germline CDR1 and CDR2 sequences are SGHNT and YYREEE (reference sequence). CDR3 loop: CASSSTDRAYLDQETQYF. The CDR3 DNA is TGTGCCAGCAGCTCAACAGACAGGGCTTATTTAGACCAAGAGACCCAGTACTTC.

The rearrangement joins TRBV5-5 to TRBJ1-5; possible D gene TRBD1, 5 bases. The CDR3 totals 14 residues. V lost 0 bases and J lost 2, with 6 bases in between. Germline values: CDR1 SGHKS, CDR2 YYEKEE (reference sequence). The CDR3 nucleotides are TGTGCCAGCAGCTTGGTGGGGGGCAATCAGCCCCAGCATTTT. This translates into CASSLVGGNQPQHF.

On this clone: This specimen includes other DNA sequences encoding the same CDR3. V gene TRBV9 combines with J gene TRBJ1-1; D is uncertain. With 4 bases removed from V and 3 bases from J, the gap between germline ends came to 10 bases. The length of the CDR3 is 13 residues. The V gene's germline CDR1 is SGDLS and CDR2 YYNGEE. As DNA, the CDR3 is TGTGCCAGCAGCCTAGGCGGGGACACTGAAGCTTTCTTT. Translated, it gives CASSLGGDTEAFF.